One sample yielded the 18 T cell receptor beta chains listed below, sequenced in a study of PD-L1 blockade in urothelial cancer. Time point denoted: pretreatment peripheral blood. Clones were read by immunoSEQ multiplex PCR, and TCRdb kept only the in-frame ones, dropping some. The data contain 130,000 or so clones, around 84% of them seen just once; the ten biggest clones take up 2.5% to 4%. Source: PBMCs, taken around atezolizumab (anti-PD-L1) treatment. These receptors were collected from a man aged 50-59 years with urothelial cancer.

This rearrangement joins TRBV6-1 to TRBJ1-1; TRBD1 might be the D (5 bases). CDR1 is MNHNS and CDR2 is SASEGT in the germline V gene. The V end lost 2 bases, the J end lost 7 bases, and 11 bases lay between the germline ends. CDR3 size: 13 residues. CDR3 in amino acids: CASSEITGFEAFF. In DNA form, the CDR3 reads TGTGCCAGCAGTGAAATTACAGGATTTGAAGCTTTCTTT.

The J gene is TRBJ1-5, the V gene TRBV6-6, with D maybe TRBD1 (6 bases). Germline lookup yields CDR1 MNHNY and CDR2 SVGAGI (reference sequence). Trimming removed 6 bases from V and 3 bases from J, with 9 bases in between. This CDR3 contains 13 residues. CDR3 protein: CASRTGHNQPQHF. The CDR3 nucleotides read TGTGCCAGCAGGACAGGCCACAATCAGCCCCAGCATTTT.

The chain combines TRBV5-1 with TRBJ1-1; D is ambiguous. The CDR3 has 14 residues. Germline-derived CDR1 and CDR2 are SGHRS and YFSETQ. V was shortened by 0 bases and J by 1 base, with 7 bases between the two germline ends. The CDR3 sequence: CASSLGPENTEAFF. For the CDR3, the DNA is TGCGCCAGCAGCTTGGGTCCAGAGAACACTGAAGCTTTCTTT.

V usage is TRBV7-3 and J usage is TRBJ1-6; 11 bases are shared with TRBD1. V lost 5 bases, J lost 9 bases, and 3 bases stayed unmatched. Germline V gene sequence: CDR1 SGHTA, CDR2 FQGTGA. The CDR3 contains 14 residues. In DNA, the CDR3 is TGTGCCAGCAGCCAAGGGACAGGGGGTTCACCCCTCCACTTT. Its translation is CASSQGTGGSPLHF.

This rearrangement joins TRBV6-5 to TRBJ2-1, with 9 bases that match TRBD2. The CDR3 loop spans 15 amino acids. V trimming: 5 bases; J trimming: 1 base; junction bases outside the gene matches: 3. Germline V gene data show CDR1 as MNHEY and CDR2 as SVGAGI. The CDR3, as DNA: TGTGCCAGCAGTAGAGCGGGAGGATCCTACAATGAGCAGTTCTTC. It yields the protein CASSRAGGSYNEQFF.

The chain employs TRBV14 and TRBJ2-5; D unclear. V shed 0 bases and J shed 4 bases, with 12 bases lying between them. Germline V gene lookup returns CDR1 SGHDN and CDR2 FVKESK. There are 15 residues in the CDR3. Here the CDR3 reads CASSQDFKLRETQYF. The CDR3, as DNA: TGTGCCAGCAGCCAAGATTTTAAGCTCCGAGAGACCCAGTACTTC.

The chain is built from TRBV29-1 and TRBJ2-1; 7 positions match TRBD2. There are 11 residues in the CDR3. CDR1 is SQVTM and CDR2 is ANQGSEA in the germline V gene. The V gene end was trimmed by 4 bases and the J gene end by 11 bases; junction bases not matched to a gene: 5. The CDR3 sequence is CSVVGLGQQFF. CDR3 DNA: TGCAGCGTTGTCGGACTAGGCCAGCAGTTCTTC.

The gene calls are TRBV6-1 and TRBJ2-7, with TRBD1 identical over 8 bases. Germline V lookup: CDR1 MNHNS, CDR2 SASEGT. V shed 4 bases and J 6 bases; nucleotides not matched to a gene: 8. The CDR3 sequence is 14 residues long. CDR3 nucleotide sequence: TGTGCCAGCAGTGCCTACCAGGGGGCGCGCGAGCAGTACTTC. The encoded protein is CASSAYQGAREQYF.

The CDR3 DNA reads as TGTGCCAGCAGCCAAGGGGTCGTCAGGGGGCGGTACAACGAGCAGTACTTC. Translating it yields CASSQGVVRGRYNEQYF. The chain couples TRBV4-2 to TRBJ2-7; 8 bases align to TRBD1. Losses at the gene ends were 1 base for V and 5 bases for J; bases not matched to a gene: 13. This CDR3 is 17 amino acids long. Germline V gene lookup returns CDR1 LGHNA and CDR2 YNFKEQ.

CDR3 in DNA: TGTGCCAGCAGCCTCGGCGGGGCGGGAGGGCAGGGCGAGCAGTACTTC. Translated, it gives CASSLGGAGGQGEQYF. The chain employs TRBV14 and TRBJ2-7; 9 bases are shared with TRBD2. The CDR3 has 16 residues. Germline V CDR1 and CDR2: SGHDN, FVKESK. Unmatched junction bases numbered 13, after V lost 4 bases and J lost 6 bases.

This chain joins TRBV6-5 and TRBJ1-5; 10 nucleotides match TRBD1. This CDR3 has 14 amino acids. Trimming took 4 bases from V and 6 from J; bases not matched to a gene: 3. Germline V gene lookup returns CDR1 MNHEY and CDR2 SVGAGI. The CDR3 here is CASSSTGGGQPQHF. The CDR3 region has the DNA TGTGCCAGCAGTTCGACAGGGGGCGGTCAGCCCCAGCATTTT.

The CDR3 coding sequence is TGCGCCAGCAGCTTGGGACAGGGGGCTGGTAGAAACACCATATATTTT. Its protein is CASSLGQGAGRNTIYF. The rearrangement uses TRBV5-1 and TRBJ1-3; 10 bases fit TRBD1. Germline loops: CDR1 SGHRS, CDR2 YFSETQ. This CDR3 is built from 16 residues. V lost 0 bases, J lost 5 bases, and 5 bases stayed unmatched.

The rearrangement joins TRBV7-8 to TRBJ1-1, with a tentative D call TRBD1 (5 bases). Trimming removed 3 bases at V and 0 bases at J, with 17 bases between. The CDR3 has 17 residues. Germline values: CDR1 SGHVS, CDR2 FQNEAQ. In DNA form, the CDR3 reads TGTGCCAGCAGCTTTAGCGGGAGGGGCCGAATGAACACTGAAGCTTTCTTT. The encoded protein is CASSFSGRGRMNTEAFF.

CDR3 in amino acids: CASSFPGLAARSYNEQFF. The CDR3 DNA sequence: TGTGCCAGTAGTTTTCCGGGACTAGCGGCCCGCTCCTACAATGAGCAGTTCTTC. The chain is built from TRBV19 and TRBJ2-1; 11 positions match TRBD2. The CDR3 extends over 18 amino acids. Germline loops: CDR1 LNHDA, CDR2 SQIVND (reference sequence). Losses at the gene ends were 5 bases for V and 0 bases for J; bases not matched to a gene: 9.

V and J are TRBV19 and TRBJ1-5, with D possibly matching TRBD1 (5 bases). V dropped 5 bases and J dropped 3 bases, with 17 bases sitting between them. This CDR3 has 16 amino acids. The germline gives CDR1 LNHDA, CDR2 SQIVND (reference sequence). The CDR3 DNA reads TGTGCCAGTAGTGGTGTGGCCAGGGAGGTCAATCAGCCCCAGCATTTT. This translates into CASSGVAREVNQPQHF.

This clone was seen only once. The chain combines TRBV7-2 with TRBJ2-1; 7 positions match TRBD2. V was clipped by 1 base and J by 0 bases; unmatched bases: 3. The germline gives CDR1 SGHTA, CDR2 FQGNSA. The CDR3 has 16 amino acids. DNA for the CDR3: TGTGCCAGCAGCTTAGAGGGCGGGAGCTCCTACAATGAGCAGTTCTTC. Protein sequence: CASSLEGGSSYNEQFF.

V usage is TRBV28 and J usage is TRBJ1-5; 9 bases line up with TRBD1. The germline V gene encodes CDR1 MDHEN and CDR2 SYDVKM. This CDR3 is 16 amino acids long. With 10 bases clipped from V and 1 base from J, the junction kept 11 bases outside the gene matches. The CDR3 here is CATKYRGLVSNQPQHF. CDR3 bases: TGTGCCACAAAATACAGGGGGCTAGTGAGCAATCAGCCCCAGCATTTT. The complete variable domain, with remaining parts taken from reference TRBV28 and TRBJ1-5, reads DVKVTQSSRYLVKRTGEKVFLECVQDMDHENMFWYRQDPGLGLRLIYFSYDVKMKEKGDIPEGYSVSREKKERFSLILESASTNQTSMYLCATKYRGLVSNQPQHFGDGTRLSIL.

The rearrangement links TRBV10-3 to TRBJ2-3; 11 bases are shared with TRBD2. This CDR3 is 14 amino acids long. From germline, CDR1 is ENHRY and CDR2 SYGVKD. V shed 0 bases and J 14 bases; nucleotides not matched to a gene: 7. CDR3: CAISESPLAGGLYF. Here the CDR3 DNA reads TGTGCCATCAGTGAGTCACCCCTAGCGGGAGGTTTGTATTTT.